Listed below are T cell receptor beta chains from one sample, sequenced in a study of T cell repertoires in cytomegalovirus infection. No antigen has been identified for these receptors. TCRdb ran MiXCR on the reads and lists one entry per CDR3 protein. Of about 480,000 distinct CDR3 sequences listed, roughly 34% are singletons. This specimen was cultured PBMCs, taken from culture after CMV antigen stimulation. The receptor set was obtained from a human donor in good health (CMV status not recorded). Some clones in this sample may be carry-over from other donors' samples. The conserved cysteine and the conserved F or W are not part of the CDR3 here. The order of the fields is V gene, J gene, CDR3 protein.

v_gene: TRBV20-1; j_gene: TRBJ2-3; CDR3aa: SARGTGDNTRADTQY
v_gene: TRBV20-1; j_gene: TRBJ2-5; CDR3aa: SARDWAGRQETQY
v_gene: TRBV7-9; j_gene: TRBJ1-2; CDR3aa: ASSLVAQGDNYGYT
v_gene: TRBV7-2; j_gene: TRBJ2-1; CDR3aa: ASSQGLGEQF
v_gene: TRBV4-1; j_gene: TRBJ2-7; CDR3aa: ASSLQSGTEISYEQY
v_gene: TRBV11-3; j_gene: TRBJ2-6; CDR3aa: ASSGDSGANVLT
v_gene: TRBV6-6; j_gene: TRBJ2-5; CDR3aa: ASRSGQETQY
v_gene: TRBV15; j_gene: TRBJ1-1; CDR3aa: ATSRDLQGGTEAF
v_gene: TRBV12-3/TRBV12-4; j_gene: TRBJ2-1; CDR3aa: ASSPRLALYNEQF
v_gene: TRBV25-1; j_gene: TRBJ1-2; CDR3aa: ASSERGTAGGYT
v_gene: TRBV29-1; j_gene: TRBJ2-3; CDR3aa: SVDRVGADTQY
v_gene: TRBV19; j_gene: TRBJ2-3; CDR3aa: ASSVLAGPSTDTQY
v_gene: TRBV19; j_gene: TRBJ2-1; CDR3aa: ASSIVSTGYNEQF
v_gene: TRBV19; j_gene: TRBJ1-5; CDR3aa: ASSPKGIGQGAQNQPQH
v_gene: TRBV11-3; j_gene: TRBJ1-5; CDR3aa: ASSLQSNQPQH
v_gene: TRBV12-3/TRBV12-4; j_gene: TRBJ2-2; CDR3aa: ASRPGLAQTGELF
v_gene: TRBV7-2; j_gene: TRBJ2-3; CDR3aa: ASSRPVETTDTQY
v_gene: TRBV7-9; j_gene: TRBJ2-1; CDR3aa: ASSFGGGANEQF
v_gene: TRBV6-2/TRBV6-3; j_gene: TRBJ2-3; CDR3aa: ASSYGQRSGGSTDTQY
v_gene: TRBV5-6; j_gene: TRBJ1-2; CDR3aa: ASSFYDRDREGYT
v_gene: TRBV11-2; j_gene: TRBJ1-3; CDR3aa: ASVRTGAGNTIY
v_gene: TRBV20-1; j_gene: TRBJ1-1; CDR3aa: SAEDQGQNTEAF
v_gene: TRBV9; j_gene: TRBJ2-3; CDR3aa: ASSAATQDTQY
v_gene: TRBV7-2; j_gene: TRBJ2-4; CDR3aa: ASSLLGTSLAKNIQY
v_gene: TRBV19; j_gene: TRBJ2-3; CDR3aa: ASSTRPGTSGSTDTQY
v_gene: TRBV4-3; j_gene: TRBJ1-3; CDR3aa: ASSHNNRDTIY
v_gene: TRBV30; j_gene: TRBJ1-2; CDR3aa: AWNRNYGYT
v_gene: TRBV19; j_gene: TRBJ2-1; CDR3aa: ASKGDRGLDNEQF
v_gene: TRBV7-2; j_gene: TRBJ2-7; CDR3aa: ASSPSAYEQY
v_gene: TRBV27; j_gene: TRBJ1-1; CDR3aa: ASSPQGLRTTEAF
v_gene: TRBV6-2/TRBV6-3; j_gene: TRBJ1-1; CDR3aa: ASTQGIRAF
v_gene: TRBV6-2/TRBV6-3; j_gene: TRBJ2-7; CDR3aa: ASSYGSRGPFSEEQY
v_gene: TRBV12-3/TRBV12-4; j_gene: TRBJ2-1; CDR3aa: ASTPRGQGYNEQF
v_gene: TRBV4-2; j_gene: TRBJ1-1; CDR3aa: ASSRVGQGLRKLNTEAF
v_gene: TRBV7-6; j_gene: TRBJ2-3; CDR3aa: ASSPGLAGGGDTQY
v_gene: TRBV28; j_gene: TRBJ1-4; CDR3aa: ASIRANTHEKLF
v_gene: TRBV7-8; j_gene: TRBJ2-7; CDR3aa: ASSLLAGHSYEQY
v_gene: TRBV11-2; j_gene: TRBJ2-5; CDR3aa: ASTTGPGGRETQY
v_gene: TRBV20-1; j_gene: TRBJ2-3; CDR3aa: SAGSGRRRDTQY
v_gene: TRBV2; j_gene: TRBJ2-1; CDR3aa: ASRDIDEQF
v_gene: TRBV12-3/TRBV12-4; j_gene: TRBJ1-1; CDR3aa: ASSLGGKRINTEAF
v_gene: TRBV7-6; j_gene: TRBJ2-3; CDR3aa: ASSPGRTPPTDTQY
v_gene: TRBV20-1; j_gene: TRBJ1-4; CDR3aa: SASRWDEKLF
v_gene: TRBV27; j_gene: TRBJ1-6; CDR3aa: ASGGDSPLH
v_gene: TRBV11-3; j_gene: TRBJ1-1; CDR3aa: ASSLVSMEAF
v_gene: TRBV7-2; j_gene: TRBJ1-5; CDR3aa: ASSFSGAWGSNQPQH
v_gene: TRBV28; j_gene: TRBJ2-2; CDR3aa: ASTAHTGELF
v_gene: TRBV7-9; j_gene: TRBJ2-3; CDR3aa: ASRTGSTDTQY
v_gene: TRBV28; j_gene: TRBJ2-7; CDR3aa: ASNIGRSNEQY
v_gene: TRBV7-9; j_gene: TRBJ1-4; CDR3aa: ASSRQGDEKLF
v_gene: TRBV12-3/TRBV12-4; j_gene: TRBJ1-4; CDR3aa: ASSLASGTSSATNEKLF
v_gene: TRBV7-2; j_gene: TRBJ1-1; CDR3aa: ASSLDEGRSEAF
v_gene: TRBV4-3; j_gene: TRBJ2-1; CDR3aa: ASSQDSGQGGNEQF
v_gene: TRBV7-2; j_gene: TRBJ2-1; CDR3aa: ASSSAGGTRFYNEQF